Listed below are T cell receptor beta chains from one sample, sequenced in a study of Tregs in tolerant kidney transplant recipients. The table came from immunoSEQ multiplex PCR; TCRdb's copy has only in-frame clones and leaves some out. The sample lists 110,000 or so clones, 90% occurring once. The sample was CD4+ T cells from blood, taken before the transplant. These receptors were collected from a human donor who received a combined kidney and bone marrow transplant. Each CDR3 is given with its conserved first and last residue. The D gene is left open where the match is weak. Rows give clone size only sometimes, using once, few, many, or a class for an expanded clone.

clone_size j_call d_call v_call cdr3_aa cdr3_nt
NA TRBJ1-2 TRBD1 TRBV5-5 CASSAQGARGYTF TGTGCCAGCAGCGCCCAGGGGGCGCGAGGCTACACCTTC
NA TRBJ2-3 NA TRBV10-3 CAISESRFTDTQYF TGTGCCATCAGTGAGTCCCGGTTCACAGATACGCAGTATTTT
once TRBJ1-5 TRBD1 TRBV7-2 CASSQQGALGQPQHF TGTGCCAGCAGCCAACAGGGGGCGCTGGGTCAGCCCCAGCATTTT
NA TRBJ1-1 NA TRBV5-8 CASSRRVITEAFF TGTGCCAGCAGCCGCCGGGTGATCACTGAAGCTTTCTTT
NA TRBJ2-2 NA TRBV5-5 CASSLFPGEAGELFF TGTGCCAGCAGCTTGTTCCCAGGGGAAGCCGGGGAGCTGTTTTTT
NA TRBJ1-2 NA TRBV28 CASSLAGAFGDGYTF TGTGCCAGCAGTTTGGCAGGGGCGTTCGGGGATGGCTACACCTTC
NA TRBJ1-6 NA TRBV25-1 CASKQGDYSPLHF TGTGCCAGCAAACAGGGAGATTATTCACCCCTCCACTTT
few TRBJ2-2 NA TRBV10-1 CASSRVVGGELFF TGCGCCAGCAGCAGGGTGGTTGGCGGGGAGCTGTTTTTT
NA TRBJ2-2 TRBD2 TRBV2 CASSAPPGLAGTHTGELFF TGTGCCAGCAGTGCGCCCCCGGGACTAGCGGGGACCCACACCGGGGAGCTGTTTTTT
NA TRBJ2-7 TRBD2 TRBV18 CASSPLSGGFSYEQYF TGTGCCAGCTCACCCCTTAGCGGGGGGTTCTCCTACGAGCAGTACTTC
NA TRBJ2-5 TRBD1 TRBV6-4 CAIHGRRRTGVVETQYF TGTGCCATTCACGGACGCCGGAGGACAGGGGTCGTAGAGACCCAGTACTTC
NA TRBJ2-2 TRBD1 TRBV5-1 CASSLTGSGTGELFF TGCGCCAGCAGCCTGACAGGGTCGGGCACCGGGGAGCTGTTTTTT
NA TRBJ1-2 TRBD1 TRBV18 CASSPDRYYGYTF TGTGCCAGCTCCCCGGACAGGTACTATGGCTACACCTTC
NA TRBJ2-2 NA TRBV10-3 CAISEWADTGELFF TGTGCCATCAGTGAATGGGCAGACACCGGGGAGCTGTTTTTT
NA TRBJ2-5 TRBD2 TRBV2 CASSGGSGEETQYF TGTGCCAGCAGTGGTGGGAGCGGGGAGGAGACCCAGTACTTC
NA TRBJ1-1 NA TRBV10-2 CASTLRDRTAEAFF TGCGCCAGCACCCTTAGAGACAGGACTGCTGAAGCTTTCTTT
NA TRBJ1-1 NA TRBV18 CASSSTQGTEAFF TGTGCCAGCTCATCAACACAGGGAACTGAAGCTTTCTTT
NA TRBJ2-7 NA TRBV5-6 CASSSEGGRKYF TGTGCCAGCAGCTCGGAGGGGGGGAGGAAGTACTTC
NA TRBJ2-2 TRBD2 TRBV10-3 CAISESSLLAGYWHTGELFF TGTGCCATCAGTGAGTCGAGTTTATTAGCGGGATACTGGCACACCGGGGAGCTGTTTTTT
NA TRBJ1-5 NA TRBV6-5 CASSRTLPDNQPQHF TGTGCCAGCAGCCGGACACTCCCGGACAATCAGCCCCAGCATTTT
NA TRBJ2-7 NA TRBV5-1 CASSSGHYEQYF TGCGCCAGCAGCTCGGGACACTACGAGCAGTACTTC
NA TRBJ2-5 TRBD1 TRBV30 CAWSGSGTGGQETQYF TGTGCCTGGAGTGGCTCCGGGACAGGTGGACAAGAGACCCAGTACTTC